This T cell receptor beta chain was identified during a study of OX40 agonist ivuxolimab in advanced cancers. Across the whole study: The study enrolled dose-escalation patients with hepatocellular carcinoma, melanoma, renal cell or head and neck cancer. Averaging 60 years in age, with a range of 23 to 79, the cohort was around 83% male.

The germline V gene encodes CDR1 SGHRS and CDR2 YFSETQ. The V and J ends lost 4 bases and 1 base respectively, with 11 bases between them. This CDR3 region has 14 residues. With respect to this clone: Its specificity is not known.

Assay used: immunoSEQ multiplex PCR; TCRdb lists only in-frame clones, some missing. The table records more than 50,000 clones, approximately 86% of them present only once. Points from the study as a whole: In the expanded peripheral T cells, antigen specificity was never determined. Expanded clones were, on average, more numerous in CD8+ T cells than in CD4+.

Sequenced here: CD4+ or CD8+ T cells sorted from blood, sampled in a trial of the OX40 agonist ivuxolimab. The TCR sequence derives from an adult with an advanced solid tumor such as melanoma, head and neck, liver or kidney cancer. The chain has TRBV5-1 and TRBJ2-5; weak D call: TRBD1 (6 bases). CDR3 region: CASSQGTLQETQYF. The CDR3 nucleotides are TGCGCCAGCAGCCAGGGGACACTCCAAGAGACCCAGTACTTC. Drawing the rest from reference TRBV5-1 and TRBJ2-5, the complete variable domain is KAGVTQTPRYLIKTRGQQVTLSCSPISGHRSVSWYQQTPGQGLQFLFEYFSETQRNKGNFPGRFSGRQFSNSRSEMNVSTLELGDSALYLCASSQGTLQETQYFGPGTRLLVL.